This passage covers 32 T cell receptor beta chains from one sample sequenced in a study of T cells after posttransplantation cyclophosphamide. The method was immunoSEQ multiplex PCR; TCRdb's version includes in-frame clones alone and lacks a portion of them. The sample offers 30,000 to 45,000 clones and no singletons, the top ten holding about 1.2%. What was sequenced was PBMCs. These TCRs come from a girl aged 10-17 years in good health, CMV-negative, and a related stem cell transplant donor.

The chain is built from TRBV19 and TRBJ1-3; 7 bases align to TRBD1. The CDR3 extends over 14 amino acids. The V gene end was trimmed by 9 bases and the J gene end by 3 bases; junction bases not matched to a gene: 8. CDR1 LNHDA and CDR2 SQIVND come from the germline V gene (reference sequence). The CDR3 is CASSETGSGNTIYF. DNA of the CDR3: TGTGCCAGCAGCGAGACAGGGAGTGGAAACACCATATATTTT.

This clone was seen repeatedly, ten times or more. In DNA form, the CDR3 reads TGTGCCAGCAGTTTCGACTGGGTGGGAAACACCATATATTTT. Protein: CASSFDWVGNTIYF. The chain links TRBV6-5 to TRBJ1-3, with no clear D. Per germline, CDR1 MNHEY and CDR2 SVGAGI. This CDR3 has 14 amino acids. Deletions cut 4 bases from V and 4 bases from J, with 11 bases between.

At least ten counts were recorded for this clone. The chain carries TRBV5-1 and TRBJ2-7, with 7 bases that match TRBD1. V dropped 4 bases and J dropped 0; count of bases not matched to a gene: 7. Germline V gives CDR1 SGHRS, CDR2 YFSETQ. The CDR3 consists of 15 residues. CDR3 loop: CASSQQGTLSYEQYF. In DNA, the CDR3 is TGCGCCAGCAGCCAACAGGGGACCCTCTCCTACGAGCAGTACTTC. Full variable domain (outside the CDR3, taken from reference TRBV5-1 and TRBJ2-7): KAGVTQTPRYLIKTRGQQVTLSCSPISGHRSVSWYQQTPGQGLQFLFEYFSETQRNKGNFPGRFSGRQFSNSRSEMNVSTLELGDSALYLCASSQQGTLSYEQYFGPGTRLTVT.

This clone has ten or more counts. V is TRBV5-5 and J is TRBJ1-5; TRBD1 matches 10 bases. The CDR3 is made up of 14 amino acids. The junction had 2 bases not matched to a gene; V was cut back by 4 bases and J by 4 bases. Germline V CDR1 and CDR2: SGHKS, YYEKEE (reference sequence). The CDR3 sequence: CASSKDRGNQPQHF. DNA of the CDR3: TGTGCCAGCAGCAAGGACAGGGGGAATCAGCCCCAGCATTTT.

This clone was picked up many times. The rearrangement uses TRBV10-1 and TRBJ2-3, with TRBD1 matching 10 bases. The trim removed 1 base at V and 8 bases at J, leaving 15 bases unmatched. This CDR3 region has 18 residues. Germline V CDR1 and CDR2: WNHNN, SYGVQD (reference sequence). CDR3 nucleotide sequence: TGCGCCAGCAGTGAGTTATCCCCCGGGACAGGGGAGGAGGGTACGCAGTATTTT. Translating gives CASSELSPGTGEEGTQYF.

The V gene is TRBV11-2, the J gene TRBJ2-1; 8 bases are a match to TRBD2. This CDR3 has 15 amino acids. Trimming cost V 2 bases and J 10 bases; bases outside gene matches: 10. CDR1 and CDR2 from the germline V gene are SGHAT and FQNNGV. The DNA for the CDR3 is TGTGCCAGCAGCTTAACCGGGACTAGTAAAGGCGAGCAGTTCTTC. It specifies CASSLTGTSKGEQFF.

This clone was counted ten times or more. The genes are TRBV4-2 and TRBJ1-2, with TRBD1 matching over 8 bases. This CDR3 comprises 17 residues. Germline trimming cut 3 bases from V and 4 bases from J; bases unmatched to any gene: 13. Per the germline V gene, CDR1 is LGHNA and CDR2 is YNFKEQ. The CDR3 sequence is CASSQYPQGDRGYGYTF. The CDR3 coding sequence is TGTGCCAGCAGCCAGTACCCTCAAGGAGACAGGGGCTATGGCTACACCTTC.

This clone was seen at least ten times. This CDR3 is CASSLVRAYGYTF. In DNA form, the CDR3 reads TGTGCCAGCAGCTTGGTCAGGGCCTATGGCTACACCTTC. V usage is TRBV5-6 and J usage is TRBJ1-2, with D perhaps TRBD1 (5 bases). Trimming shortened V by 0 bases and J by 4 bases, and 7 bases separated the two germline ends. Germline assignment: CDR1 SGHDT and CDR2 YYEEEE. The CDR3 loop spans 13 amino acids. The full variable domain, completed using reference TRBV5-6 and TRBJ1-2, is DAGVTQSPTHLIKTRGQQVTLRCSPKSGHDTVSWYQQALGQGPQFIFQYYEEEERQRGNFPDRFSGHQFPNYSSELNVNALLLGDSALYLCASSLVRAYGYTFGSGTRLTVV.

This clone has more than one count but fewer than ten. The CDR3 loop reads CASSYRGTGMSNEQFF. In DNA form, the CDR3 reads TGTGCCAGCAGTTACAGGGGGACAGGAATGTCCAATGAGCAGTTCTTC. This chain links TRBV6-5 with TRBJ2-1; 8 nucleotides align to TRBD1. The CDR3 has 16 amino acids. Germline trimming cut 2 bases from V and 6 bases from J; bases unmatched to any gene: 9. Germline V gives CDR1 MNHEY, CDR2 SVGAGI.

This clone has more than one count but fewer than ten. The chain combines TRBV5-1 with TRBJ2-1; D is perhaps TRBD1 (6 bases). CDR1 SGHRS and CDR2 YFSETQ come from the germline V gene. The CDR3 is 15 amino acids. Trimming took off 0 bases at V and 8 bases at J, with 15 bases between the two ends. The DNA for the CDR3 is TGCGCCAGCAGCTTGGCAATAGGGGGATTCGATGAGCAGTTCTTC. It codes for CASSLAIGGFDEQFF.

This clone was observed at least ten times. This sequence joins TRBV7-9 and TRBJ2-7; possible D gene TRBD2, 6 bases. The germline gives CDR1 SEHNR, CDR2 FQNEAQ (reference sequence). Deletions cut 3 bases from V and 6 bases from J, with 21 bases between. The CDR3 runs 16 residues. CDR3 protein: CASSLGYTSRTTEQYF. DNA of the CDR3: TGTGCCAGCAGCTTGGGCTACACCTCCAGGACTACCGAGCAGTACTTC.

In its sample, this clone was seen many times. The CDR3 nucleotides are TGTGCCATCAGTGAGTCAACTGGGGCTGGTCAGCCCCAGCATTTT. This gives the protein CAISESTGAGQPQHF. The chain combines TRBV10-3 with TRBJ1-5; a possible D gene is TRBD1 (5 bases). The CDR3 length is 15 residues. Trimming removed 0 bases from V and 6 bases from J, with 12 bases in between. Germline loops: CDR1 ENHRY, CDR2 SYGVKD.

The chain joins TRBV7-9 to TRBJ2-5; D gene ambiguous. In germline, CDR1 is SEHNR, CDR2 FQNEAQ (reference sequence). V shed 2 bases and J shed 4 bases, with 5 bases lying between them. This CDR3 has 12 amino acids. CDR3 sequence: CASSLSGETQYF. The CDR3 coding sequence is TGTGCCAGCAGCTTATCGGGAGAGACCCAGTACTTC.

There are a few counts of this clone. Written as DNA, the CDR3 is TGTGCCAGCTATCCGGCGGCTGGGGCCAACGTCCTGACTTTC. Residues: CASYPAAGANVLTF. This chain links TRBV28 with TRBJ2-6; D is uncertain. The CDR3 runs 14 residues. Looked up from germline, CDR1 is MDHEN and CDR2 is SYDVKM. V lost 8 bases to trimming and J lost 2 bases, with 10 bases between them.

This clone was detected many times. The chain carries TRBV2 and TRBJ2-3; possible D gene TRBD1, 6 bases. Germline V gene lookup returns CDR1 SNHLY and CDR2 FYNNEI. Trimming took 3 bases from V and 5 from J, leaving 27 bases between them. The CDR3 length is 19 residues. In DNA form, the CDR3 reads TGTGCCAGCAGTGAGTTGGACGGATGGGTTCTAGGGGGACGAGATACGCAGTATTTT. This translates into CASSELDGWVLGGRDTQYF.

The sample holds a few counts of this clone. The germline gene is not matched at one end of the junction; a read error may be the cause. The chain combines TRBV30 with TRBJ1-1, with 7 bases fitting TRBD1. CDR1 and CDR2 from the germline V gene are GTSNPN and SVGIG (reference sequence). This CDR3 is built from 14 residues. CDR3: CAWREQGLNTEALF. For the CDR3, the DNA is TGTGCCTGGAGGGAACAGGGGTTGAACACTGAAGCTCTCTTT.

This clone came up a few times. V usage is TRBV23-1 and J usage is TRBJ2-5; 11 nucleotides match TRBD1. TRBV23-1 qualifies as an ORF whose function is uncertain. The J segment lost 1 base and the V segment lost 1 base, leaving 14 bases of the junction unmatched. The CDR3 spans 20 residues. CDR3 sequence (DNA): TGCGCCAGCAGTCAATTTTTGTTGGACAGGGGGCCTAAGGCCCAAGAGACCCAGTACTTC. As protein: CASSQFLLDRGPKAQETQYF.

This clone was observed many times. The chain has TRBV6-5 and TRBJ2-7; 7 bases are shared with TRBD2. The V gene end was trimmed by 6 bases and the J gene end by 5 bases; junction bases not matched to a gene: 13. CDR1 is MNHEY and CDR2 is SVGAGI in the germline V gene. This CDR3 has 15 amino acids. The CDR3 nucleotides are TGTGCCAGCAGCCGTATTCGGGGAGGGGACGACGAGCAGTACTTC. Residues: CASSRIRGGDDEQYF.

This clone appeared many times. CDR3 amino acids: CASSLSGHSLFF. Here the CDR3 DNA reads TGTGCCAGCAGCTTGTCGGGACACAGTCTGTTCTTC. The rearrangement links TRBV7-2 to TRBJ2-1; possible D gene TRBD1, 6 bases. Germline CDR1 SGHTA, CDR2 FQGNSA. This CDR3 is 12 amino acids long. V dropped 3 bases and J dropped 15 bases, with 15 bases sitting between them.

This clone was counted at least ten times. The chain employs TRBV7-6 and TRBJ2-1; 12 bases align to TRBD2. Germline V gives CDR1 SGHVS, CDR2 FNYEAQ. J lost 6 bases, V lost 0 bases, and 9 bases had no gene match. This CDR3 has 18 amino acids. The CDR3 coding sequence is TGTGCCAGCAGCTTAGCATCTCCACTAGCGGGAGGCCCCAATGAGCAGTTCTTC. Translation: CASSLASPLAGGPNEQFF.

This clone occurred a few times. The chain recombines TRBV5-1 with TRBJ2-7; 11 bases match TRBD2. CDR3 length equals 15 residues. Germline lookup yields CDR1 SGHRS and CDR2 YFSETQ. V dropped 4 bases and J dropped 3; count of bases not matched to a gene: 6. The CDR3 is CASSPGTSGHYEQYF. In nucleotides, the CDR3 is TGCGCCAGCAGCCCCGGGACTAGCGGACACTACGAGCAGTACTTC. The whole variable domain, remainder taken from reference TRBV5-1 and TRBJ2-7, is KAGVTQTPRYLIKTRGQQVTLSCSPISGHRSVSWYQQTPGQGLQFLFEYFSETQRNKGNFPGRFSGRQFSNSRSEMNVSTLELGDSALYLCASSPGTSGHYEQYFGPGTRLTVT.

The J gene is TRBJ2-1, the V gene TRBV5-1; D perhaps matches TRBD2 (6 bases). Trimming cost V 0 bases and J 1 base, with 14 bases left between them. Per the germline V gene, CDR1 is SGHRS and CDR2 is YFSETQ. This CDR3 has 17 amino acids. CDR3 sequence (DNA): TGCGCCAGCAGCTTGGGTCCCGGGACTCCTTCCTACAATGAGCAGTTCTTC. It yields the protein CASSLGPGTPSYNEQFF.

This rearrangement joins TRBV19 to TRBJ2-2; the D gene is possibly TRBD2 (6 bases). The CDR3 length is 13 residues. The ends were cut back, 5 bases at V and 6 bases at J, with 10 bases in the middle. Germline CDR1 LNHDA, CDR2 SQIVND (reference sequence). For the CDR3, the DNA is TGTGCCAGTAGTTCACTAGCTCCCGGGGAGCTGTTTTTT. As protein: CASSSLAPGELFF.

This clone was counted ten times or more. Different DNA sequences within this sample yield the same CDR3. The chain employs TRBV19 and TRBJ2-1, with 8 positions matching TRBD1. The length of the CDR3 is 13 residues. J gave up 6 bases and V 2 bases, and 0 bases lay outside the gene matches. The germline V gene encodes CDR1 LNHDA and CDR2 SQIVND (reference sequence). The CDR3 here is CASSITGGNEQFF. The CDR3 DNA is TGTGCCAGTAGTATAACAGGGGGCAATGAGCAGTTCTTC. The variable domain in full, with the rest retrieved from reference TRBV19 and TRBJ2-1, is DGGITQSPKYLFRKEGQNVTLSCEQNLNHDAMYWYRQDPGQGLRLIYYSQIVNDFQKGDIAEGYSVSREKKESFPLTVTSAQKNPTAFYLCASSITGGNEQFFGPGTRLTVL.

This clone showed up many times. This chain uses TRBV10-1 with TRBJ2-2, with 8 nucleotides matching TRBD2. The germline gives CDR1 WNHNN, CDR2 SYGVQD (reference sequence). The CDR3 contains 17 residues. V shed 0 bases and J 1 base; nucleotides not matched to a gene: 4. The CDR3 here is CASSESISGMNTGELFF. The CDR3 nucleotides read TGCGCCAGCAGTGAGTCGATTAGCGGGATGAACACCGGGGAGCTGTTTTTT.

This clone was recorded a few times. This chain uses TRBV9 with TRBJ2-1; the match to TRBD2 covers 8 bases. Germline lookup yields CDR1 SGDLS and CDR2 YYNGEE. This CDR3 contains 16 residues. Germline trimming cut 4 bases from V and 7 bases from J; bases unmatched to any gene: 13. The CDR3 DNA is TGTGCCAGCAGCCCCCGAATCAGCGGGAGAGGGAATGAGCAGTTCTTC. Protein sequence: CASSPRISGRGNEQFF. The whole variable domain, remainder taken from reference TRBV9 and TRBJ2-1, is DSGVTQTPKHLITATGQRVTLRCSPRSGDLSVYWYQQSLDQGLQFLIQYYNGEERAKGNILERFSAQQFPDLHSELNLSSLELGDSALYFCASSPRISGRGNEQFFGPGTRLTVL.

At least ten counts were recorded for this clone. In nucleotides, the CDR3 is TGCGCCAGCAGCCTTGGCCAGGGCTTTCCAGATACGCAGTATTTT. The encoded protein is CASSLGQGFPDTQYF. The rearrangement joins TRBV4-1 to TRBJ2-3, with D perhaps matching TRBD1 (5 bases). This CDR3 region has 15 residues. V was trimmed by 4 bases and J by 4 bases, leaving 15 bases between them. Per the germline V gene, CDR1 is MGHRA and CDR2 is YSYEKL.

This clone was found many times. The gene calls are TRBV11-2 and TRBJ1-4; D is undetermined. This CDR3 region has 16 residues. From germline, CDR1 is SGHAT and CDR2 FQNNGV. V lost 3 bases, J lost 2 bases, and 13 bases lay in between. The CDR3 is CASSLSSGYTNEKLFF. CDR3 nucleotide sequence: TGTGCCAGCAGCTTGAGTTCGGGGTACACTAATGAAAAACTGTTTTTT.

This clone was observed many times. The chain recombines TRBV4-1 with TRBJ2-3, with a weak D call TRBD2 (5 bases). The V end was cut by 3 bases, the J end by 3 bases, with 10 bases between. The CDR3 extends over 14 amino acids. Germline values: CDR1 MGHRA, CDR2 YSYEKL. This chain's CDR3 is CASSQERLTDTQYF. CDR3 coding DNA: TGCGCCAGCAGCCAGGAGCGGCTTACAGATACGCAGTATTTT.

This clone was detected ten times or more. The rearrangement uses TRBV6-5 and TRBJ1-1; D not certain. V lost 3 bases, J lost 1 base, and 6 bases lay in between. The CDR3 extends over 13 amino acids. Per the germline V gene, CDR1 is MNHEY and CDR2 is SVGAGI. CDR3: CASSYVENTEAFF. CDR3 bases: TGTGCCAGCAGTTATGTAGAGAACACTGAAGCTTTCTTT.

This clone was counted only a few times. The J gene is TRBJ2-6, the V gene TRBV18, with 9 bases fitting TRBD1. The trim removed 0 bases at V and 0 bases at J, leaving 6 bases unmatched. The CDR3 loop spans 19 amino acids. Per germline, CDR1 KGHSH and CDR2 LQKENI. Written as DNA, the CDR3 is TGTGCCAGCTCACCACCGCGACAGGGGGAAGACTCTGGGGCCAACGTCCTGACTTTC. Protein: CASSPPRQGEDSGANVLTF.

This clone has just a few counts. The chain combines TRBV28 with TRBJ2-5; TRBD2 agrees at 11 bases. The end of the DNA aligns better with TRBJ2-7, so the J call may be wrong. The CDR3 loop spans 15 amino acids. Germline V lookup: CDR1 MDHEN, CDR2 SYDVKM. The CDR3 sequence is CASSTLAGGTYEQYF. The CDR3 DNA reads as TGTGCCAGCAGCACCCTAGCGGGAGGTACCTACGAGCAGTACTTC.